The T cell receptor (beta chain) under discussion was sequenced for a study of early T cells in non-severe SARS-CoV-2 infection. About the study: Chains were unpaired, as sequencing was done on bulk RNA from unsorted whole blood. Study observations and caveats: The matching step, a VDJdb search, favored anti-spike CD8 responses and missed private and CD4 specificities.

V lost 5 bases to trimming and J lost 2 bases, with 14 bases between them. Germline CDR1 reads GTSNPN; CDR2 reads SVGIG (reference sequence). The CDR3 consists of 14 residues. The protocol attached unique molecular identifiers to individual cDNA molecules. TCRdb reprocessed the 5' RACE reads with MiXCR, giving one entry per CDR3 protein. Of tens of thousands of distinct CDR3 sequences in the sample, about 13% were seen once. As regards this clonotype: Its antigen is unknown.

The TCR sequence derives from an adult who was a healthcare worker with PCR-confirmed SARS-CoV-2 infection or an uninfected control (not recorded which). This chain links TRBV30 with TRBJ2-3; maybe TRBD2 (6 bases). Material for sequencing was whole blood. This chain's CDR3 is CAWGQTGDTDTQYF. CDR3 coding DNA: TGTGCCTGGGGTCAAACGGGGGACACAGATACGCAGTATTTT.